In its sample, the clone carrying this T cell receptor beta chain was seen many times. The antigen remains unidentified. The CDR3 totals 13 residues. Germline lookup yields CDR1 DFQATT and CDR2 SNEGSKA (reference sequence). V was trimmed by 4 bases and J by 1 base, leaving 10 bases between them. Every TCR cDNA molecule carried a tag that served as a unique molecular identifier. TCRdb processed the 5' RACE reads anew with MiXCR; each CDR3 protein has one entry. The sample lists 16,000 or so distinct CDR3 sequences, roughly 5.8% occurring once. The data are from a study of spatial heterogeneity in lung cancer. Time point of the sample: sample taken at primary tumor resection. Unsorted whole RNA of tumor, nontumor lung or frozen PBMC was sequenced. Points from the study as a whole: Expanded intratumoral alpha and beta TCR counts tracked tumor mutation counts.

Source: lung tumor tissue, taken at surgery. V usage is TRBV20-1 and J usage is TRBJ1-1; D unresolved. This receptor was obtained from a female donor with early-stage non-small cell lung cancer. CDR3 sequence (DNA): TGCAGTGCTAAAGTTGGCAGGAACACTGAAGCTTTCTTT. This sequence encodes CSAKVGRNTEAFF.